Listed here are 28 T cell receptor beta chains from one sample, sequenced in a study of response to subunit inactivated influenza vaccine. Each CDR3 protein gets one entry after TCRdb re-called the RT-PCR reads with MiXCR. The sample consists of around 570,000 distinct CDR3 sequences, around 10% of them appearing once. Another study also made use of these data, one on T cells expressing NK-cell markers. That study adds: TCR beta cDNA was made by 5'RACE template switching with UMIs.

The material sequenced was PBMCs from blood, taken on the day of vaccination. The receptor source for this set is a man aged 50-59 years who received an inactivated influenza vaccine.

The chain has TRBV2 and TRBJ2-1; 8 nucleotides align to TRBD1. This CDR3 is built from 13 residues. With V trimmed by 7 bases and J by 6 bases, 5 bases remained unmatched. Per the germline V gene, CDR1 is SNHLY and CDR2 is FYNNEI. The CDR3 DNA sequence: TGTGCCAGCATCCGAACAGGGGGCAATGAGCAGTTCTTC. Translating it yields CASIRTGGNEQFF.

This clonotype was seen more than once but under ten times. This chain joins TRBV14 and TRBJ2-1, with 7 bases aligning to TRBD2. Germline loops: CDR1 SGHDN, CDR2 FVKESK. The V gene end was trimmed by 0 bases and the J gene end by 8 bases; junction bases not matched to a gene: 7. The CDR3 is 15 amino acids. The chain's CDR3 is CASSQDQRGFDEQFF. For the CDR3, the DNA is TGTGCCAGCAGCCAAGATCAGCGGGGTTTTGATGAGCAGTTCTTC.

This clonotype was found many times. The rearrangement links TRBV12-3 or TRBV12-4 to TRBJ2-2; 11 bases align to TRBD2. The CDR3 is 15 residues long. Trimming took 5 bases from V and 14 from J; bases not matched to a gene: 13. CDR3 sequence (DNA): TGTGCCAGCAGTACGCATTTGACTAGCGGGATTGGACTGTTTTTT. Its translation is CASSTHLTSGIGLFF.

The rearrangement links TRBV9 to TRBJ2-5; 14 nucleotides agree with TRBD2. Germline CDR1 SGDLS, CDR2 YYNGEE. Trimming cost V 0 bases and J 5 bases; bases outside gene matches: 9. The CDR3 length is 18 residues. CDR3 coding DNA: TGTGCCAGCAGCGTAGGACTAGCGGGGGGGCCGTCCAGGGAGACCCAGTACTTC. Amino acids: CASSVGLAGGPSRETQYF.

This clonotype was detected a few times. The chain combines TRBV10-3 with TRBJ2-7; D possibly corresponds to TRBD1 (6 bases). CDR1 is ENHRY, CDR2 SYGVKD, per germline. The CDR3 runs to 15 residues. V shed 3 bases and J shed 1 base, with 13 bases lying between them. For the CDR3, the DNA is TGTGCCATCAGTGATATACAGGGTGTGTCCTACGAGCAGTACTTC. This translates into CAISDIQGVSYEQYF.

This chain joins TRBV7-8 and TRBJ2-2, with a possible D match to TRBD1 (5 bases). The CDR3 sequence is 16 residues long. The germline V gene encodes CDR1 SGHVS and CDR2 FQNEAQ. Trimming pared 2 bases from V and 2 bases from J, leaving 12 bases between. The DNA for the CDR3 is TGTGCCAGCAGCTTAAGGACACCCTTAAACACCGGGGAGCTGTTTTTT. Encoded protein: CASSLRTPLNTGELFF.

The V call is TRBV28, the J call TRBJ2-7; 11 bases agree with TRBD1. CDR1 is MDHEN, CDR2 SYDVKM, per germline. The CDR3 extends over 17 amino acids. V gave up 1 base and J gave up 6 bases; unmatched junction bases: 11. The CDR3 sequence: CASSLLGVGQGAFEQYF. The CDR3 coding sequence is TGTGCCAGCAGTTTATTGGGCGTCGGACAGGGGGCGTTCGAGCAGTACTTC.

This rearrangement joins TRBV6-1 to TRBJ2-7; perhaps TRBD1 as D (7 bases). Trimming cost V 9 bases and J 3 bases, with 15 bases left between them. CDR3 length equals 13 residues. Germline loops: CDR1 MNHNS, CDR2 SASEGT. The CDR3 sequence is CASRRGVYYEQYF. CDR3 sequence (DNA): TGTGCCAGTCGCAGGGGGGTATACTACGAGCAGTACTTC.

V usage is TRBV9 and J usage is TRBJ2-3, with D unclear. V lost 3 bases and J 1 base, leaving 9 bases between the germline ends. Germline CDR1 is SGDLS and CDR2 is YYNGEE. The CDR3 loop spans 14 amino acids. The CDR3 loop reads CASSADGRTDTQYF. CDR3 in DNA: TGTGCCAGCAGCGCGGACGGTCGCACAGATACGCAGTATTTT.

CDR3 bases: TGCGCCAGCAGCCTAGAGCCTCCAGCCCTGAACACTGAAGCTTTCTTT. Protein product: CASSLEPPALNTEAFF. This sequence joins TRBV5-1 and TRBJ1-1, with D hard to call. CDR3 size: 16 residues. Trimming took 4 bases from V and 0 from J, leaving 16 bases between them. Germline loops: CDR1 SGHRS, CDR2 YFSETQ. The variable domain in full, completed from reference TRBV5-1 and TRBJ1-1, reads KAGVTQTPRYLIKTRGQQVTLSCSPISGHRSVSWYQQTPGQGLQFLFEYFSETQRNKGNFPGRFSGRQFSNSRSEMNVSTLELGDSALYLCASSLEPPALNTEAFFGQGTRLTVV.

The V gene is TRBV19, the J gene TRBJ1-2; perhaps TRBD1 as D (5 bases). V lost 7 bases and J lost 3, with 12 bases in between. The CDR3 sequence is 13 residues long. Germline V CDR1 and CDR2: LNHDA, SQIVND (reference sequence). The CDR3 bases are TGTGCCAGTACCATATGGGGGGACTATGGCTACACCTTC. Its protein is CASTIWGDYGYTF.

The sample holds many counts of this clonotype. The chain joins TRBV12-3 or TRBV12-4 to TRBJ2-7; D is unresolved. This CDR3 contains 14 residues. Trimming took off 3 bases at V and 2 bases at J, with 11 bases between the two ends. This CDR3 reads CASSFIQEPYEQYF. DNA for the CDR3: TGTGCCAGCAGTTTTATCCAGGAACCCTACGAGCAGTACTTC.

The chain is built from TRBV6-2 or TRBV6-3 and TRBJ2-1; 9 bases are a match to TRBD2. The CDR3 contains 15 residues. Germline V gene lookup returns CDR1 MNHEY and CDR2 SVGEGT. Trimming at V came to 0 bases and at J to 10 bases, leaving 7 bases not matched to a gene. The CDR3 nucleotides read TGTGCCAGCAGTTACTCGGTTAGCGGGGGAGGCGAGCAGTTCTTC. Protein sequence: CASSYSVSGGGEQFF.

The genes are TRBV5-1 and TRBJ1-5; 7 nucleotides match TRBD1. Germline-derived CDR1 and CDR2 are SGHRS and YFSETQ. V shed 0 bases, J shed 0 bases, and the junction held 12 bases outside the gene matches. The CDR3 consists of 19 residues. In DNA form, the CDR3 reads TGCGCCAGCAGCTTGGGGACAGGTCATACCGAGTATAGCAATCAGCCCCAGCATTTT. Translated, it gives CASSLGTGHTEYSNQPQHF.

This clonotype was picked up a small number of times. The CDR3 sequence: CSVEGVLGAFF. As DNA, the CDR3 is TGCAGCGTTGAAGGGGTCCTGGGAGCTTTCTTT. This chain connects TRBV29-1 to TRBJ1-1; D ambiguous. CDR3 length: 11 amino acids. Trimming cost V 1 base and J 10 bases, with 10 bases left between them. CDR1 is SQVTM, CDR2 ANQGSEA, per germline.

This rearrangement joins TRBV30 to TRBJ2-3; no definite D call. The germline V gene encodes CDR1 GTSNPN and CDR2 SVGIG (reference sequence). V was shortened by 1 base and J by 0 bases, with 5 bases between the two germline ends. The CDR3 totals 13 residues. The CDR3 sequence: CAWSEASTDTQYF. The CDR3 coding sequence is TGTGCCTGGAGTGAGGCGAGCACAGATACGCAGTATTTT. Drawing the rest from reference TRBV30 and TRBJ2-3, the complete variable domain is SQTIHQWPATLVQPVGSPLSLECTVEGTSNPNLYWYRQAAGRGLQLLFYSVGIGQISSEVPQNLSASRPQDRQFILSSKKLLLSDSGFYLCAWSEASTDTQYFGPGTRLTVL.

This clonotype was detected a few times. The chain links TRBV4-2 to TRBJ2-7, with 7 bases that match TRBD2. CDR1 is LGHNA, CDR2 YNFKEQ, per germline. CDR3 length: 15 residues. After removal of 0 bases from V and 4 bases from J, the junction contained 6 bases not matched to a gene. CDR3 coding DNA: TGTGCCAGCAGCCAAGAGTGGACTAGTATTTACGAGCAGTACTTC. Its translation is CASSQEWTSIYEQYF.

This clonotype was found a few times. V usage is TRBV6-2 or TRBV6-3 and J usage is TRBJ1-5, with D unclear. Trimming shortened V by 5 bases and J by 2 bases, and 10 bases separated the two germline ends. The CDR3 covers 14 residues. Germline values: CDR1 MNHEY, CDR2 SVGEGT. For the CDR3, the DNA is TGTGCCAGCAGTCCCGGGTTGGGCAATCAGCCCCAGCATTTT. This encodes CASSPGLGNQPQHF.

This chain uses TRBV20-1 with TRBJ2-7, with 7 bases lining up with TRBD2. The ends lost 5 bases at V and 11 bases at J; junction bases unmatched: 6. Per the germline V gene, CDR1 is DFQATT and CDR2 is SNEGSKA (reference sequence). The CDR3 extends over 10 amino acids. The CDR3, as DNA: TGCAGTGCTTCTTCCGGACTAGAGTACTTC. It codes for CSASSGLEYF.

This clonotype has a handful of counts. The J gene is TRBJ1-1, the V gene TRBV7-2, with a weak D call TRBD1 (6 bases). This CDR3 is 15 amino acids long. Trimming removed 5 bases from V and 6 bases from J, with 19 bases in between. Germline loops: CDR1 SGHTA, CDR2 FQGNSA. The CDR3 coding sequence is TGTGCCAGCAGCGACAACAGGGTTGGACCCCCTGAAGCTTTCTTT. Its translation is CASSDNRVGPPEAFF.

J is TRBJ2-7 and V is TRBV3-1; the D is unclear. This CDR3 is 12 amino acids long. In germline, CDR1 is LGHDT, CDR2 YNNKEL (reference sequence). V gave up 0 bases and J gave up 7 bases, with 7 bases separating them. CDR3 residues: CASSQEGREQYF. For the CDR3, the DNA is TGTGCCAGCAGCCAAGAAGGCCGGGAGCAGTACTTC.

This clonotype was seen a handful of times. This sequence joins TRBV5-1 and TRBJ2-2; D gene ambiguous. Trimming cost V 2 bases and J 0 bases, with 8 bases left between them. CDR1 is SGHRS and CDR2 is YFSETQ in the germline V gene. This CDR3 is 15 amino acids long. The CDR3 DNA reads TGCGCCAGCAGCTTCTGGCAGACGAACACCGGGGAGCTGTTTTTT. This translates into CASSFWQTNTGELFF.

This chain links TRBV3-1 with TRBJ1-6; TRBD1 is a possible D gene (5 bases). V was pared by 0 bases and J by 9 bases, with 15 bases between. The CDR3 extends over 16 amino acids. The germline V gene has CDR1 LGHDT and CDR2 YNNKEL (reference sequence). CDR3 sequence (DNA): TGTGCCAGCAGCCAAGAACGAACGGACGGGGGTTCACCCCTCCACTTT. It specifies CASSQERTDGGSPLHF.

The CDR3 protein is CASSFSGKATDTQYF. CDR3 coding DNA: TGTGCCAGCAGTTTTAGTGGGAAAGCAACGGATACGCAGTATTTT. The V call is TRBV12-3 or TRBV12-4, the J call TRBJ2-3, with D hard to call. Trimming left V 3 bases short and J 6 bases short, with 16 bases between. This CDR3 has 15 amino acids.

This clonotype was seen a handful of times. The chain couples TRBV29-1 to TRBJ2-1, with unresolved D. The CDR3 is made up of 14 amino acids. V lost 1 base, J lost 1 base, and 8 bases lay in between. Germline V CDR1 and CDR2: SQVTM, ANQGSEA. The CDR3 reads CSVEGARSYNEQFF. The CDR3 DNA follows: TGCAGCGTTGAAGGGGCGCGGTCCTACAATGAGCAGTTCTTC.

The chain joins TRBV29-1 to TRBJ2-1, with 7 nucleotides matching TRBD1. The trim removed 4 bases at V and 1 base at J, leaving 7 bases unmatched. Germline-derived CDR1 and CDR2 are SQVTM and ANQGSEA. CDR3 length equals 15 residues. As DNA, the CDR3 is TGCAGCGTTGTCCCCGGGACAGTTTCCTACAATGAGCAGTTCTTC. Residues: CSVVPGTVSYNEQFF.

The J gene is TRBJ1-1, the V gene TRBV6-2 or TRBV6-3, with TRBD1 matching 8 bases. In germline, CDR1 is MNHEY, CDR2 SVGEGT. This CDR3 spans 15 amino acids. V gave up 6 bases and J gave up 1 base; unmatched junction bases: 7. CDR3 DNA sequence: TGTGCCAGCAGAAACTTTGGACAGGGGAACACTGAAGCTTTCTTT. Translating gives CASRNFGQGNTEAFF.

The rearrangement links TRBV5-1 to TRBJ2-6, with 8 bases identical to TRBD1. Trimming took 3 bases from V and 0 from J; bases not matched to a gene: 8. The CDR3 has 18 residues. Germline lookup yields CDR1 SGHRS and CDR2 YFSETQ. DNA of the CDR3: TGCGCCAGCAGCTACCAGCAAACAGGGGGCTCTGGGGCCAACGTCCTGACTTTC. Translation gives CASSYQQTGGSGANVLTF. The variable domain in full, completed from reference TRBV5-1 and TRBJ2-6, reads KAGVTQTPRYLIKTRGQQVTLSCSPISGHRSVSWYQQTPGQGLQFLFEYFSETQRNKGNFPGRFSGRQFSNSRSEMNVSTLELGDSALYLCASSYQQTGGSGANVLTFGAGSRLTVL.